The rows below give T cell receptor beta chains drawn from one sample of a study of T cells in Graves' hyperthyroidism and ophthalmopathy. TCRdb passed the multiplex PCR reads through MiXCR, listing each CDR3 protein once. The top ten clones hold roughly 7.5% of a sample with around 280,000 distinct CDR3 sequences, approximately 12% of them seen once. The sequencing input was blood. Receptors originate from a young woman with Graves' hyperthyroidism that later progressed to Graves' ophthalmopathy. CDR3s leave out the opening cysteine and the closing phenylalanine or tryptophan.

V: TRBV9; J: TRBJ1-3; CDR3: ASSTGTFGNTIY
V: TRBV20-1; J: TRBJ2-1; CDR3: SARDAVNYNEQF
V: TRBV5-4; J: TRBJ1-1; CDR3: ASSFGRGLTEAF
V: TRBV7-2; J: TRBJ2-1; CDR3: ASSFSASSYNEQF
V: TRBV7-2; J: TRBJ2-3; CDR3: ASSLGGKTSTDTQY
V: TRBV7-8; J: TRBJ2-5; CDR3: ASSPVAGDRETQY
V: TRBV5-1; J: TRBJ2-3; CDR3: ASRRDGLSGADTQY
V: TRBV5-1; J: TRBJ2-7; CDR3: ASSVVGAGGAYEQY
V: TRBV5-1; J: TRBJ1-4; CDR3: ASTPDSTNEKLF
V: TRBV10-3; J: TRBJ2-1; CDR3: AISVGVRVNEQF
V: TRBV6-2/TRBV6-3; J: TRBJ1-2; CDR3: ASSQGGGNYGYT
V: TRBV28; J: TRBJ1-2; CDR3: ASSLWFTYGYT
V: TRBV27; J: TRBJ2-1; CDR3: ASSWSWGPYNEQF
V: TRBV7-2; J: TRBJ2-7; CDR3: ASSWDYEQY
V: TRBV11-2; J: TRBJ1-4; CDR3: ASSLPPGANEKLF
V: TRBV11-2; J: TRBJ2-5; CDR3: ASSRLAFGGETQY
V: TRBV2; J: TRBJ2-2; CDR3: ASSGGQVAGELF
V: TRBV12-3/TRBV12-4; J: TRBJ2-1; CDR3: ASSGTGGAYNEQF
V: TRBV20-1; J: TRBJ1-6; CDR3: SAMSGTGLPSPLH
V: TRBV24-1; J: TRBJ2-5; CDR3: ATSDDGETQY
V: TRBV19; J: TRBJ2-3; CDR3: ASSIVAKEDTQY
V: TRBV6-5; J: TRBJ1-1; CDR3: ASSYLGTGVTEAF
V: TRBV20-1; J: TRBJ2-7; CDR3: SARTSGRSYEQY
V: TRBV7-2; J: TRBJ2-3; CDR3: ASNSQRTAGTDTQY
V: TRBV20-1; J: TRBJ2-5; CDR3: SARAEWGQNQETQY
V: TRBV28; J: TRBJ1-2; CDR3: ASSPGTVKDGYT
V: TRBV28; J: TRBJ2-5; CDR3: ATRTLEFSGSGPQY
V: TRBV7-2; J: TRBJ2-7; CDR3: ASRHHGNYEQY
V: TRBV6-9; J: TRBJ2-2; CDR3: ASSFNANTGELF
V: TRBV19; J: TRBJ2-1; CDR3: ASSPLAGVSEQF
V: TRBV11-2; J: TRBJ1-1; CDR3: ASSLGGGRKNTEAF
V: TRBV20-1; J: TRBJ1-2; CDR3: SATDRLYGYT
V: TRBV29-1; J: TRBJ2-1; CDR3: SVVYAQTYNEQF
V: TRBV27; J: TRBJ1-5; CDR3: ASSLGANQPQH
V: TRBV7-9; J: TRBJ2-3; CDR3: ASSFFQGVSDTQY
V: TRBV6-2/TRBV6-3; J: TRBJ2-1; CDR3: ASSYSETSYNEQF
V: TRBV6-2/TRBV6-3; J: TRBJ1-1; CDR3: ASSTLRSLLNTEAF
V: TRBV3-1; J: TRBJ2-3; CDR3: ASSQDASGTVSDTQY
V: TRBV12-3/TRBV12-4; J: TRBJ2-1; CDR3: ASSDTLRGGDNEQF
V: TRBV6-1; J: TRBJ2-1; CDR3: ASSFGTSGAYNEQF
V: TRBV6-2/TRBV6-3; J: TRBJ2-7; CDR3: ASTEGGYEQY
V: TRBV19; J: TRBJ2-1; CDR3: ASSMYSGEGYNEQF
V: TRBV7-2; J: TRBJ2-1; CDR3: ASSRLAGRGNEQF
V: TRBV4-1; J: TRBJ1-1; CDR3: ASSHWTGGSSTEAF
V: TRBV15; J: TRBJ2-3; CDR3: ATSSPRGLAGTDTQY
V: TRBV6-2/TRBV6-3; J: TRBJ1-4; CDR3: ASAWSSTNEKLF
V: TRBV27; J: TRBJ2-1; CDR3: ASSSLAVGNEQF
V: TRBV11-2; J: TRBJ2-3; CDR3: ASSLGLAGGSTDTQY
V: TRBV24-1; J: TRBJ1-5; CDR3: ATSDSGGGEQPQH
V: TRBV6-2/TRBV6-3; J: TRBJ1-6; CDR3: ASRGSPLH
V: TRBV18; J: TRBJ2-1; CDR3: ASSPPSGGDEQF